A selection of T cell receptor beta chains follows, all from one sample in a study of blood T cell repertoires in COVID-19. Sequenced by immunoSEQ multiplex PCR; TCRdb stores in-frame clones only, minus some. The sample consists of a few hundred thousand clones, 88% of them appearing once. Sequencing used peripheral blood. The receptors originated from a woman younger than 45 with COVID-19, enrolled during active disease. Each CDR3 is given without its conserved first and last residue. Each record gives: J gene, V gene, CDR3 protein.

j_call: TRBJ2-4
v_call: TRBV28
cdr3_aa: ASRSTSGTGRNIQY

j_call: TRBJ2-4
v_call: TRBV7-2
cdr3_aa: ASSWGLGSNIQY

j_call: TRBJ1-2
v_call: TRBV19
cdr3_aa: ASSIGPGVSSYGYT

j_call: TRBJ2-1
v_call: TRBV19
cdr3_aa: ATRDAGTSSYNEQF

j_call: TRBJ2-7
v_call: TRBV28
cdr3_aa: ASSTGAVYEQY

j_call: TRBJ1-4
v_call: TRBV28
cdr3_aa: ASSPHRATNEKLF

j_call: TRBJ1-3
v_call: TRBV2
cdr3_aa: ASRAGTASGNTIY

j_call: TRBJ2-1
v_call: TRBV24-1
cdr3_aa: ATSERTDYNEQF

j_call: TRBJ2-1
v_call: TRBV10-3
cdr3_aa: AIKQGEEQF

j_call: TRBJ1-6
v_call: TRBV7-9
cdr3_aa: ASSAVTGKDNSPLH

j_call: TRBJ1-1
v_call: TRBV5-8
cdr3_aa: ASSSWTGADTEAF

j_call: TRBJ2-4
v_call: TRBV18
cdr3_aa: ASSPSGLSKNIQY

j_call: TRBJ2-1
v_call: TRBV19
cdr3_aa: ASSKGGGADEQF

j_call: TRBJ1-6
v_call: TRBV2
cdr3_aa: ASSANAHENSPLH

j_call: TRBJ1-1
v_call: TRBV16
cdr3_aa: ASSPFRGRFDTEAF

j_call: TRBJ2-3
v_call: TRBV13
cdr3_aa: ASSFKSRGNTDTQY

j_call: TRBJ2-7
v_call: TRBV6-2/TRBV6-3
cdr3_aa: ASSYRGFDEQY

j_call: TRBJ1-2
v_call: TRBV28
cdr3_aa: ASRPGLFYGYT

j_call: TRBJ2-5
v_call: TRBV27
cdr3_aa: ASSQRTSGRLMPKETQY

j_call: TRBJ2-3
v_call: TRBV5-1
cdr3_aa: ASSSGTRDTDTQY

j_call: TRBJ2-7
v_call: TRBV7-2
cdr3_aa: ASSSSPGRTED

j_call: TRBJ1-2
v_call: TRBV9
cdr3_aa: ASSPRQGLDYGYT

j_call: TRBJ2-5
v_call: TRBV28
cdr3_aa: ASHTPTSGGTETQY

j_call: TRBJ1-6
v_call: TRBV10-3
cdr3_aa: AVSSDLYNSPLH

j_call: TRBJ2-3
v_call: TRBV11-3
cdr3_aa: ASSSRETAQY

j_call: TRBJ1-2
v_call: TRBV6-6
cdr3_aa: ASSYPEAGDYGYT

j_call: TRBJ2-2
v_call: TRBV5-1
cdr3_aa: ASSWGSRGTGELF

j_call: TRBJ2-3
v_call: TRBV29-1
cdr3_aa: SVVLAANTDTQY

j_call: TRBJ1-2
v_call: TRBV5-4
cdr3_aa: ASSLNPGQGHYGYT

j_call: TRBJ1-1
v_call: TRBV10-2
cdr3_aa: ASTKTGAGDTEAF

j_call: TRBJ2-1
v_call: TRBV28
cdr3_aa: ASTRRLAVSYNEQF

j_call: TRBJ2-1
v_call: TRBV19
cdr3_aa: ASSNPAGISYNEQF

j_call: TRBJ1-1
v_call: TRBV2
cdr3_aa: ASSEGTLNTEAF

j_call: TRBJ2-6
v_call: TRBV29-1
cdr3_aa: SVDSGQTSGANVLT

j_call: TRBJ2-3
v_call: TRBV27
cdr3_aa: ASSLAYRGFTDTQY

j_call: TRBJ1-6
v_call: TRBV5-1
cdr3_aa: ASSAGQGVTPLH

j_call: TRBJ2-7
v_call: TRBV28
cdr3_aa: ASRTPSYEQY

j_call: TRBJ1-5
v_call: TRBV3-1/TRBV3-2
cdr3_aa: ASSPQGALSNQPQH

j_call: TRBJ1-1
v_call: TRBV7-2
cdr3_aa: ASSFGGMNTEAF

j_call: TRBJ2-1
v_call: TRBV6-4
cdr3_aa: ASSVFSGGDIF

j_call: TRBJ2-1
v_call: TRBV4-3
cdr3_aa: ASSQDLAGAGYNEQF

j_call: TRBJ2-7
v_call: TRBV4-1
cdr3_aa: ASSQGLRSYEQY

j_call: TRBJ1-2
v_call: TRBV10-3
cdr3_aa: AISRTGEGLAYGYT

j_call: TRBJ2-2
v_call: TRBV15
cdr3_aa: ATVNGNTGELF

j_call: TRBJ1-1
v_call: TRBV13
cdr3_aa: ASSLRGTGEAF

j_call: TRBJ2-5
v_call: TRBV5-1
cdr3_aa: ASSPTGLAGAETQY

j_call: TRBJ2-7
v_call: TRBV5-5
cdr3_aa: ASSSQGIGAREQY

j_call: TRBJ2-7
v_call: TRBV5-1
cdr3_aa: ASSLWTGTSNEQY

j_call: TRBJ1-2
v_call: TRBV9
cdr3_aa: ASTPGSDYGYT

j_call: TRBJ2-7
v_call: TRBV21-1
cdr3_aa: ASSKNPVGTRITTVSYEQY

j_call: TRBJ1-2
v_call: TRBV19
cdr3_aa: ATRRTANYGYT

j_call: TRBJ1-6
v_call: TRBV27
cdr3_aa: ASSRDFLSSYNSPLH

j_call: TRBJ2-2
v_call: TRBV19
cdr3_aa: ATDRGPTGELF